This T cell receptor (beta chain) was sequenced for a study of fetal regulatory T cell absence and autoimmunity. Turning to the study itself: Exocrine pancreas autoimmunity occurred in IPEX patients lacking clinical diabetes. The study, taken as a whole, reports: In IPEX syndrome, oligoclonal enrichment was read as supporting prenatal antigen-driven autoimmunity in the pancreas. Broadly similar TRB gene family usage was seen in pancreas and cord blood.

As for this clone: Its antigen is not identified.

In germline, CDR1 is SGHRS, CDR2 YFSETQ. The CDR3 consists of 14 residues. V lost 4 bases and J lost 0, with 10 bases in between. The survey-level immunoSEQ assay was used. Clones were sequenced by immunoSEQ multiplex PCR, and TCRdb holds only the in-frame ones, with some missing. This table holds tens of thousands of clones, approximately 80% found once. Specimen: cord blood. The gene calls are TRBV5-1 and TRBJ1-1; the D is unclear. This clonotype originated in a newborn boy with IPEX syndrome. The CDR3 sequence: CASSRSGMNTEAFF. For the CDR3, the DNA is TGCGCCAGCAGCCGAAGTGGTATGAACACTGAAGCTTTCTTT.